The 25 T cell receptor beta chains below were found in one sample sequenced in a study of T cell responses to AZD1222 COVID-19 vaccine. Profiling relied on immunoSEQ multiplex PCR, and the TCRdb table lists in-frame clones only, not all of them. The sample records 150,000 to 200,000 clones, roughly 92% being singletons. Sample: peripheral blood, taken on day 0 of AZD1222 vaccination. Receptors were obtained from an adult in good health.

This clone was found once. CDR3 sequence: CASSQVPGSEQYF. CDR3 DNA: TGTGCCAGCAGCCAAGTTCCGGGATCCGAGCAGTACTTC. The chain joins TRBV3-1 (or the pseudogene TRBV3-2) to TRBJ2-7; tentatively, D is TRBD2 (5 bases). The germline V and J ends were trimmed by 1 base and 6 bases, with 10 bases remaining between them. Germline CDR1 is LGHDT and CDR2 is YNNKEL (reference sequence). The CDR3 has 13 amino acids.

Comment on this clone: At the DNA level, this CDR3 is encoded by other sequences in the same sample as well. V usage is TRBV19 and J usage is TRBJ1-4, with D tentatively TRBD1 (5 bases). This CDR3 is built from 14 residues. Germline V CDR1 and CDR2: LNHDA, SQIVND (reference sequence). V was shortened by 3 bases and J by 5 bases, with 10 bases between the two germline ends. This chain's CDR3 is CASSIGATNEKLFF. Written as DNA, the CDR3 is TGTGCCAGTAGTATCGGGGCGACCAATGAAAAACTGTTTTTT.

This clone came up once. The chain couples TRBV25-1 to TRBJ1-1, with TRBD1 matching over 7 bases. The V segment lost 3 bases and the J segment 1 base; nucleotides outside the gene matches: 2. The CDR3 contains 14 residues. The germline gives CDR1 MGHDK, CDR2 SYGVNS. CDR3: CASSETGRNTEAFF. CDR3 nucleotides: TGTGCCAGCAGTGAGACAGGGCGGAACACTGAAGCTTTCTTT.

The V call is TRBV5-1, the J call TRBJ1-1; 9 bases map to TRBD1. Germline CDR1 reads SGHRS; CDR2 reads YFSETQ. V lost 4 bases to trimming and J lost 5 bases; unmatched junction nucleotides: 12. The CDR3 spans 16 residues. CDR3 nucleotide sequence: TGCGCCAGCAGCACGGGGACAGGGTTGGATGTTACTGAAGCTTTCTTT. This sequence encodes CASSTGTGLDVTEAFF.

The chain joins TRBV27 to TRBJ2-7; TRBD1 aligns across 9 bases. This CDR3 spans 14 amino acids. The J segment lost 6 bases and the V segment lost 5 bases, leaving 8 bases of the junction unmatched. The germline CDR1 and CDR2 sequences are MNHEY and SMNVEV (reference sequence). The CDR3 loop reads CASSHTGGDPEQYF. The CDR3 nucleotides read TGTGCCAGCAGTCACACAGGGGGCGACCCCGAGCAGTACTTC.

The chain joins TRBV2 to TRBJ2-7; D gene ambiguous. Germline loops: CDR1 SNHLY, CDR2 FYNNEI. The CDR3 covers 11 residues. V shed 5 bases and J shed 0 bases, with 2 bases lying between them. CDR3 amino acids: CASSYSYEQYF. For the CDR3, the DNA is TGTGCCAGCAGTTACTCCTACGAGCAGTACTTC. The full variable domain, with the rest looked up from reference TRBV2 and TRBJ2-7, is EPEVTQTPSHQVTQMGQEVILRCVPISNHLYFYWYRQILGQKVEFLVSFYNNEISEKSEIFDDQFSVERPDGSNFTLKIRSTKLEDSAMYFCASSYSYEQYFGPGTRLTVT.

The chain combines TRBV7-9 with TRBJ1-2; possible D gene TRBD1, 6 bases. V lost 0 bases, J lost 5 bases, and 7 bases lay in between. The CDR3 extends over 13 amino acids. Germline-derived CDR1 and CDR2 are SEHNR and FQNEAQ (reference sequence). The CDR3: CASSLAQGYGYTF. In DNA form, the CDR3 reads TGTGCCAGCAGCTTAGCACAGGGTTATGGCTACACCTTC.

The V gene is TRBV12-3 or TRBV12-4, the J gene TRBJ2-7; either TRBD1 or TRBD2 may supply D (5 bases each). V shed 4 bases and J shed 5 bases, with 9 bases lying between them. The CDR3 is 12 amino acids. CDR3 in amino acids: CASSWMGDEQYV. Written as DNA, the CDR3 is TGTGCCAGCAGTTGGATGGGGGACGAGCAGTACGTC.

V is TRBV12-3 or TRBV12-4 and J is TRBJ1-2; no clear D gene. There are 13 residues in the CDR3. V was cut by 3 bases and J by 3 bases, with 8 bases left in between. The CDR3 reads CASSFFSDYGYTF. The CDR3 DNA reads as TGTGCCAGCAGTTTTTTTTCGGACTATGGCTACACCTTC.

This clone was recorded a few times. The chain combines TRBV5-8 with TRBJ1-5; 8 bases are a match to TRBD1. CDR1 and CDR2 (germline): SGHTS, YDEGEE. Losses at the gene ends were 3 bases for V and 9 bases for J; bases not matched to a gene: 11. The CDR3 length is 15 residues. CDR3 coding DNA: TGTGCCAGCAGCTGGGGGACAGGCCCGTCCGGGCCCCAGCATTTT. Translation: CASSWGTGPSGPQHF.

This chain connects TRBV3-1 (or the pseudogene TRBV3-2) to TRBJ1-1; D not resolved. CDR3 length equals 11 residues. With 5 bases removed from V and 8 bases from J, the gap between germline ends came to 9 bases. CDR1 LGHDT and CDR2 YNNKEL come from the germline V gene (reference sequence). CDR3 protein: CASSFLQEAFF. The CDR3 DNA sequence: TGTGCCAGCAGCTTCCTTCAGGAAGCTTTCTTT.

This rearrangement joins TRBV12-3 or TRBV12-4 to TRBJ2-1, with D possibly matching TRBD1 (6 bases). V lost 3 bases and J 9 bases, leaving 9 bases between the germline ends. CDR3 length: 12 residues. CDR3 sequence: CASSFQGSEQFF. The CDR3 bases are TGTGCCAGCAGTTTTCAGGGGAGTGAGCAGTTCTTC.

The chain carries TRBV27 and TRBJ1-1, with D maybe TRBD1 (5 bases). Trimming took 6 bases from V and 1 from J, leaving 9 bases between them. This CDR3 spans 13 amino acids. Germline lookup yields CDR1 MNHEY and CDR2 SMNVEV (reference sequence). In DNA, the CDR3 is TGTGCCAGCAGATCGGGGACGAACACTGAAGCTTTCTTT. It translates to CASRSGTNTEAFF.

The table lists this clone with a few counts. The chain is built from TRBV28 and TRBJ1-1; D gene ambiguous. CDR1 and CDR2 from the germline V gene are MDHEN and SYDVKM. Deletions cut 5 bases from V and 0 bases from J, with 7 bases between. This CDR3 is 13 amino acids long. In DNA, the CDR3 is TGTGCCAGCAGTCTAGATATGAACACTGAAGCTTTCTTT. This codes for CASSLDMNTEAFF.

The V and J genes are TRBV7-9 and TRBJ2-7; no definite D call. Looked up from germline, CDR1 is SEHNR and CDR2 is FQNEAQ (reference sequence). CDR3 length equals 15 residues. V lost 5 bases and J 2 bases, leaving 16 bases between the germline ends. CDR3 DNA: TGTGCCAGCAGCACCCAATACGGTTCTACCTACGAGCAGTACTTC. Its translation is CASSTQYGSTYEQYF.

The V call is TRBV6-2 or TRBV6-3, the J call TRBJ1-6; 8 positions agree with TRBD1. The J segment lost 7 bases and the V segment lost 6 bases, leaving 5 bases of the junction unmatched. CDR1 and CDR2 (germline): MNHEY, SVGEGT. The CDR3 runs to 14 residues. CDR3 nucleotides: TGTGCCAGCAGCCCCGGGACAGGCAATTCACCCCTCCACTTT. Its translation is CASSPGTGNSPLHF.

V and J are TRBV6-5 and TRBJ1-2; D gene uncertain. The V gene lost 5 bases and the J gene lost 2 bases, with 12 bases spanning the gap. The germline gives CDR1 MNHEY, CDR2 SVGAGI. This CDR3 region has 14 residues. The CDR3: CASSITDTNYGYTF. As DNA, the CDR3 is TGTGCCAGCAGTATCACAGACACCAACTATGGCTACACCTTC.

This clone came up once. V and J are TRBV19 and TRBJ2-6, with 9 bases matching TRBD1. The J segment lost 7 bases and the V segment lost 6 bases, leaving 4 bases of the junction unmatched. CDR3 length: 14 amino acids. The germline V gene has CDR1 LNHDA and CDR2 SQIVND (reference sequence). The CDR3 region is CASRDRGKANVLTF. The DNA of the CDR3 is TGTGCCAGTAGGGACAGGGGAAAAGCCAACGTCCTGACTTTC.

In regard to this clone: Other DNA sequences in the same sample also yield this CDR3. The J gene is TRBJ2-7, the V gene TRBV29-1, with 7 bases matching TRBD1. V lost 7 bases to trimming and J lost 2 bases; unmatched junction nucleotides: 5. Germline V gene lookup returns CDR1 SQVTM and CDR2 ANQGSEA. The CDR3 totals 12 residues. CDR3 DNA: TGCAGCGGCCGGGACAGCACCTACGAGCAGTACTTC. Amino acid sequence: CSGRDSTYEQYF.

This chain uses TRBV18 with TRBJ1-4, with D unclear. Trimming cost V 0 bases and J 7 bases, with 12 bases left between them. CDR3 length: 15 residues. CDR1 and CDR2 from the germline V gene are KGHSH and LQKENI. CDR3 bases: TGTGCCAGCTCACCACCGCAACGTGGCGGTGAAAAACTGTTTTTT. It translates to CASSPPQRGGEKLFF.

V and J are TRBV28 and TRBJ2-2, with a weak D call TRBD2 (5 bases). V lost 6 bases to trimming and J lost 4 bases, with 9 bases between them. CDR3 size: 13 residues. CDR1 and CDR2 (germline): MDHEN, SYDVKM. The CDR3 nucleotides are TGTGCCAGCAGGGGCGGGTTCACCGGGGAGCTGTTTTTT. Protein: CASRGGFTGELFF.

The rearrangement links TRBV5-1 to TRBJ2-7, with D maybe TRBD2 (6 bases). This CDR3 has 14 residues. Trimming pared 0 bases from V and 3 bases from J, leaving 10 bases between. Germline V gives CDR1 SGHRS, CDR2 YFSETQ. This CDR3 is CASSLDREYYEQYF. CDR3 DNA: TGCGCCAGCAGCTTGGATCGGGAGTACTACGAGCAGTACTTC.

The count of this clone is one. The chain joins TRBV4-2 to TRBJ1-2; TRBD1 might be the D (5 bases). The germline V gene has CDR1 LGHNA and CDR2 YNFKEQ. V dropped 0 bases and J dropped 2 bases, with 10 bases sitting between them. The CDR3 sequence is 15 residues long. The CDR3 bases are TGTGCCAGCAGCCAAGATCTGGAGGGGAACTATGGCTACACCTTC. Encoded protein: CASSQDLEGNYGYTF.

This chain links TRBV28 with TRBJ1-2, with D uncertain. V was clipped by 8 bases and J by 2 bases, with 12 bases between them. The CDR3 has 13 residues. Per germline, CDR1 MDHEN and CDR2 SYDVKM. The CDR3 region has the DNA TGTGCCAGCGGTCCGCCTTCGAACTATGGCTACACCTTC. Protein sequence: CASGPPSNYGYTF.

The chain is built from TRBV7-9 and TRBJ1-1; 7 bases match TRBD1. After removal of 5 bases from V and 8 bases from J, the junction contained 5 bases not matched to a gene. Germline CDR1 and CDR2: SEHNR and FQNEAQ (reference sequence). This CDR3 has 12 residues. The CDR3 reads CASSPRGAEAFF. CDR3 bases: TGTGCCAGCAGCCCCAGGGGGGCAGAAGCTTTCTTT.